This passage covers 25 T cell receptor beta chains from one sample sequenced in a study of OX40 agonist ivuxolimab in advanced cancers. The method was immunoSEQ multiplex PCR; TCRdb's version includes in-frame clones alone and lacks a portion of them. The top ten hold around 0.84% of the sample, which has tens of thousands of clones, roughly 85% seen once. The sample in question was CD4+ or CD8+ T cells sorted from blood, obtained in a trial of the OX40 agonist ivuxolimab. The receptors stem from an adult with an advanced solid tumor such as melanoma, head and neck, liver or kidney cancer.

This chain connects TRBV6-6 to TRBJ1-2, with D uncertain. The CDR3 has 13 amino acids. Germline CDR1 is MNHNY and CDR2 is SVGAGI (reference sequence). Trimming removed 2 bases from V and 1 base from J, with 5 bases in between. In nucleotides, the CDR3 is TGTGCCAGCAGTTACGACGGTAACTATGGCTACACCTTC. Protein: CASSYDGNYGYTF.

The chain couples TRBV10-3 to TRBJ1-5; unclear D gene. V was shortened by 11 bases and J by 6 bases, with 17 bases between the two germline ends. This CDR3 is 13 amino acids long. Germline V CDR1 and CDR2: ENHRY, SYGVKD. Here the CDR3 DNA reads TGTGCCGCCACCGCGTCAGAGGGTCAGCCCCAGCATTTT. Translating it yields CAATASEGQPQHF.

This chain links TRBV7-9 with TRBJ1-1; no definite D call. The CDR3 has 13 amino acids. CDR1 and CDR2 (germline): SEHNR, FQNEAQ (reference sequence). V lost 2 bases and J lost 3, with 7 bases in between. The CDR3 is CASSLRGDTEAFF. In nucleotides, the CDR3 is TGTGCCAGCAGCTTAAGAGGTGACACTGAAGCTTTCTTT.

The CDR3 DNA is TGTGCCACCAGCAGGACGGGGGCCTCTGGAAACACCATATATTTT. It translates to CATSRTGASGNTIYF. The chain has TRBV15 and TRBJ1-3, with D tentatively TRBD1 (6 bases). CDR1 LNHNV and CDR2 YYDKDF come from the germline V gene (reference sequence). The CDR3 contains 15 residues. With 3 bases removed from V and 0 bases from J, the gap between germline ends came to 9 bases.

V is TRBV10-2 and J is TRBJ2-6; D gene ambiguous. The CDR3 totals 14 residues. V gave up 2 bases and J gave up 4 bases, with 6 bases separating them. Germline V gene sequence: CDR1 WSHSY, CDR2 SAAADI. The CDR3 DNA reads as TGCGCCAGCAGTGAGAGGGCCGGGGCCAACGTCCTGACTTTC. Translation gives CASSERAGANVLTF.

This clone occurred a few times. CDR3 region: CASSYGTGGREQYF. The CDR3 DNA follows: TGTGCCAGCAGTTATGGGACAGGGGGGCGCGAGCAGTACTTC. This chain connects TRBV28 to TRBJ2-7, with TRBD1 matching over 11 bases. With 4 bases clipped from V and 6 bases from J, the junction kept 5 bases outside the gene matches. Per the germline V gene, CDR1 is MDHEN and CDR2 is SYDVKM. The CDR3 length is 14 residues.

V and J are TRBV7-2 and TRBJ1-6; D is ambiguous. Germline CDR1 is SGHTA and CDR2 is FQGNSA. The CDR3 sequence is 14 residues long. The ends were cut back, 1 base at V and 5 bases at J, with 6 bases in the middle. As DNA, the CDR3 is TGTGCCAGCAGCTTAGGCCAGAATAATTCACCCCTCCACTTT. It encodes CASSLGQNNSPLHF.

This clone appeared a few times. V is TRBV7-2 and J is TRBJ1-5; 9 positions match TRBD1. From germline, CDR1 is SGHTA and CDR2 FQGNSA. CDR3 length: 15 residues. V was pared by 4 bases and J by 6 bases, with 7 bases of the junction left unmatched. The DNA of the CDR3 is TGTGCCAGCAGCTCCCGGGACAGGGTCGGTCAGCCCCAGCATTTT. Translation: CASSSRDRVGQPQHF.

The CDR3 nucleotides are TGCGCCAGCAGCTTGGTCCAGGGAGAGTACTACGAGCAGTACTTC. Its translation is CASSLVQGEYYEQYF. The genes are TRBV5-1 and TRBJ2-7; either TRBD1 or TRBD2 may fit D (5 bases each). V lost 0 bases and J 3 bases, leaving 13 bases between the germline ends. CDR1 is SGHRS and CDR2 is YFSETQ in the germline V gene. The CDR3 extends over 15 amino acids. Supplemented by reference TRBV5-1 and TRBJ2-7, the full variable domain reads KAGVTQTPRYLIKTRGQQVTLSCSPISGHRSVSWYQQTPGQGLQFLFEYFSETQRNKGNFPGRFSGRQFSNSRSEMNVSTLELGDSALYLCASSLVQGEYYEQYFGPGTRLTVT.

V gene TRBV10-3 combines with J gene TRBJ1-1; no clear D gene. Per the germline V gene, CDR1 is ENHRY and CDR2 is SYGVKD. The length of the CDR3 is 13 residues. The ends were cut back, 11 bases at V and 0 bases at J, with 13 bases in the middle. Written as DNA, the CDR3 is TGTGCCGCCAAACGGCAGCTGAACACTGAAGCTTTCTTT. Translating gives CAAKRQLNTEAFF.

The chain recombines TRBV5-1 with TRBJ2-2, with D maybe TRBD1 (6 bases). Germline CDR1 SGHRS, CDR2 YFSETQ. There are 15 residues in the CDR3. V dropped 0 bases and J dropped 0 bases, with 6 bases sitting between them. This CDR3 is CASSLDRANTGELFF. DNA of the CDR3: TGCGCCAGCAGCTTGGACAGGGCGAACACCGGGGAGCTGTTTTTT.

The chain uses TRBV6-5 and TRBJ2-6, with 7 positions matching TRBD2. In germline, CDR1 is MNHEY, CDR2 SVGAGI. This CDR3 has 15 residues. The trim removed 2 bases at V and 3 bases at J, leaving 1 base unmatched. The CDR3 coding sequence is TGTGCCAGCAGTTACGGGGGGGTTGGGGCCAACGTCCTGACTTTC. It is translated as CASSYGGVGANVLTF.

The chain employs TRBV2 and TRBJ2-5; no firm D call. Germline V lookup: CDR1 SNHLY, CDR2 FYNNEI. Trimming took off 7 bases at V and 1 base at J, with 10 bases between the two ends. CDR3 size: 13 residues. The CDR3 nucleotides are TGTGCCAGCATGGCACCTTCCCAAGAGACCCAGTACTTC. Its translation is CASMAPSQETQYF.

V gene TRBV2 combines with J gene TRBJ2-7; 8 nucleotides match TRBD1. V lost 3 bases and J lost 2; bases outside the gene matches: 6. The CDR3 extends over 15 amino acids. Germline values: CDR1 SNHLY, CDR2 FYNNEI. CDR3 amino acids: CASSERTGQTYEQYF. DNA for the CDR3: TGTGCCAGCAGTGAGAGGACAGGGCAAACCTACGAGCAGTACTTC.

V usage is TRBV30 and J usage is TRBJ2-3, with D perhaps TRBD1 (6 bases). Looked up from germline, CDR1 is GTSNPN and CDR2 is SVGIG (reference sequence). The CDR3 runs to 14 residues. The V gene lost 4 bases and the J gene lost 0 bases, with 11 bases spanning the gap. Here the CDR3 DNA reads TGTGCCTGGAAAGAGGGGGTTAGCACAGATACGCAGTATTTT. This encodes CAWKEGVSTDTQYF.

This sequence joins TRBV7-2 and TRBJ2-3, with D possibly TRBD1 on 7 matching bases. V lost 6 bases and J 7 bases, leaving 20 bases between the germline ends. The CDR3 is 15 residues long. The germline V gene has CDR1 SGHTA and CDR2 FQGNSA. CDR3 in amino acids: CASRLEGAPTHTQYF. DNA for the CDR3: TGTGCCAGCAGATTGGAGGGGGCCCCCACGCATACGCAGTATTTT. The variable domain in full, with the rest retrieved from reference TRBV7-2 and TRBJ2-3, is GAGVSQSPSNKVTEKGKDVELRCDPISGHTALYWYRQSLGQGLEFLIYFQGNSAPDKSGLPSDRFSAERTGGSVSTLTIQRTQQEDSAVYLCASRLEGAPTHTQYFGPGTRLTVL.

CDR3 bases: TGTGCCAGCAGCTCGGGGGACAGGGCGGCCTATGGCTACACCTTC. It yields the protein CASSSGDRAAYGYTF. The chain joins TRBV7-8 to TRBJ1-2; 9 bases match TRBD1. V lost 4 bases to trimming and J lost 4 bases; unmatched junction nucleotides: 7. Germline V gene data show CDR1 as SGHVS and CDR2 as FQNEAQ. The CDR3 contains 15 residues.

This rearrangement joins TRBV30 to TRBJ1-3; D not certain. Trimming shortened V by 2 bases and J by 4 bases, and 15 bases separated the two germline ends. CDR1 is GTSNPN and CDR2 is SVGIG in the germline V gene (reference sequence). This CDR3 has 15 amino acids. The CDR3 sequence: CAWSLRGRRGNTIYF. In nucleotides, the CDR3 is TGTGCCTGGAGTCTCCGGGGAAGGAGAGGAAACACCATATATTTT.

V is TRBV7-2 and J is TRBJ2-1, with D maybe TRBD2 (6 bases). The CDR3 contains 16 residues. Trimming removed 7 bases at V and 7 bases at J, with 23 bases between. From germline, CDR1 is SGHTA and CDR2 FQGNSA. CDR3 nucleotides: TGTGCCAGCACCCCCCGACGGACCCAGGGAGGTAATGAGCAGTTCTTC. Translated, it gives CASTPRRTQGGNEQFF.

V gene TRBV2 combines with J gene TRBJ1-2, with TRBD1 identical over 8 bases. This CDR3 is built from 14 residues. The V gene end was trimmed by 5 bases and the J gene end by 2 bases; junction bases not matched to a gene: 4. Germline V gives CDR1 SNHLY, CDR2 FYNNEI. CDR3 bases: TGTGCCAGCAGTCCAGACAGGGGAAACTATGGCTACACCTTC. It specifies CASSPDRGNYGYTF.

V is TRBV18 and J is TRBJ2-3; no definite D call. Trimming left V 5 bases short and J 5 bases short, with 5 bases between. Germline loops: CDR1 KGHSH, CDR2 LQKENI. The CDR3 consists of 11 residues. This CDR3 is CASSSVDTQYF. The CDR3 nucleotides are TGTGCCAGCTCATCGGTAGATACGCAGTATTTT.

This sequence joins TRBV29-1 and TRBJ2-5; no clear D. CDR1 and CDR2 from the germline V gene are SQVTM and ANQGSEA. This CDR3 has 14 residues. Deletions cut 4 bases from V and 1 base from J, with 13 bases between. CDR3 region: CSVGKRSGQETQYF. In DNA form, the CDR3 reads TGCAGCGTTGGGAAAAGGAGTGGCCAAGAGACCCAGTACTTC.

In its sample, this clone was seen many times. The rearrangement links TRBV7-2 to TRBJ1-1; D possibly corresponds to TRBD1 (5 bases). Trimming shortened V by 4 bases and J by 3 bases, and 9 bases separated the two germline ends. Germline V gene data show CDR1 as SGHTA and CDR2 as FQGNSA. CDR3 length: 13 amino acids. The CDR3 nucleotides are TGTGCCAGCAGCTCAATGACAGACACTGAAGCTTTCTTT. Translating it yields CASSSMTDTEAFF.

In its sample, this clone was seen once. This chain uses TRBV5-1 with TRBJ2-5; 9 nucleotides align to TRBD2. With V trimmed by 4 bases and J by 5 bases, 9 bases remained unmatched. Germline V CDR1 and CDR2: SGHRS, YFSETQ. The CDR3 spans 15 residues. The CDR3 bases are TGCGCCAGCAGCCCTGAGCGGGGGGCGGGTGAGACCCAGTACTTC. This codes for CASSPERGAGETQYF.

The chain carries TRBV19 and TRBJ2-4; 8 positions agree with TRBD1. V shed 4 bases, J shed 0 bases, and the junction held 5 bases outside the gene matches. The CDR3 runs to 16 residues. Germline CDR1 and CDR2: LNHDA and SQIVND (reference sequence). The CDR3, as DNA: TGTGCCAGTAGTACCCCGGGACAGGTAGCCAAAAACATTCAGTACTTC. It translates to CASSTPGQVAKNIQYF.